This T cell receptor beta chain was sequenced during a study of blood T cell repertoires in COVID-19. At the level of the study: Specimens from acute and convalescent COVID-19 originated in the United States, Italy and Spain. Sample material is recorded as cDNA or gDNA derived from T cells, B-cell-depleted T cells, or PBMCs.

Original processing notes: Scientists estimated how many nucleated cells there were by amplifying reference gene primers. The data were produced by immunoSEQ multiplex PCR, yet TCRdb's version contains in-frame clones alone and is incomplete. The V and J calls and clone size were taken over from that table, and D and trimming were inferred from the DNA. The sample records over 150,000 clones, approximately 86% being singletons. V dropped 5 bases and J dropped 1 base, with 8 bases sitting between them. The CDR3 runs 13 residues. Details on this clone: The same CDR3 can be traced to other DNA sequences in this sample.

Sequencing input: peripheral blood. The origin of this receptor is a man in his fifties or sixties with active or convalescent COVID-19. The chain joins TRBV12-3 or TRBV12-4 to TRBJ1-1; perhaps TRBD1 as D (5 bases). The CDR3 DNA reads as TGTGCCAGCAGTCCTGGACAGAACACTGAAGCTTTCTTT. This sequence encodes CASSPGQNTEAFF.